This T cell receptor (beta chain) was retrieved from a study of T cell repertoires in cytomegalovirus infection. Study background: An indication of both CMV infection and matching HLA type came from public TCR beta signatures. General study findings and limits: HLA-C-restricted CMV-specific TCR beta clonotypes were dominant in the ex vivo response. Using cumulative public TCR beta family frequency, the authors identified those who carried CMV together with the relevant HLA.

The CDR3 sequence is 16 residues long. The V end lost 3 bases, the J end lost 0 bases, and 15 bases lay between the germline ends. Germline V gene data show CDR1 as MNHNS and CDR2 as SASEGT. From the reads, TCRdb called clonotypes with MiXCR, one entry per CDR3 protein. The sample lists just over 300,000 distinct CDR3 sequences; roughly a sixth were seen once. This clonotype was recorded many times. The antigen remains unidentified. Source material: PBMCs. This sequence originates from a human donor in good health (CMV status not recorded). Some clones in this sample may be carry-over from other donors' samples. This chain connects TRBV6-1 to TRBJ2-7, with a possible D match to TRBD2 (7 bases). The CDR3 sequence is CASSDRGGPSSYEQYF. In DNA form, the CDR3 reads TGTGCCAGCAGTGATCGCGGGGGCCCAAGCTCCTACGAGCAGTACTTC.